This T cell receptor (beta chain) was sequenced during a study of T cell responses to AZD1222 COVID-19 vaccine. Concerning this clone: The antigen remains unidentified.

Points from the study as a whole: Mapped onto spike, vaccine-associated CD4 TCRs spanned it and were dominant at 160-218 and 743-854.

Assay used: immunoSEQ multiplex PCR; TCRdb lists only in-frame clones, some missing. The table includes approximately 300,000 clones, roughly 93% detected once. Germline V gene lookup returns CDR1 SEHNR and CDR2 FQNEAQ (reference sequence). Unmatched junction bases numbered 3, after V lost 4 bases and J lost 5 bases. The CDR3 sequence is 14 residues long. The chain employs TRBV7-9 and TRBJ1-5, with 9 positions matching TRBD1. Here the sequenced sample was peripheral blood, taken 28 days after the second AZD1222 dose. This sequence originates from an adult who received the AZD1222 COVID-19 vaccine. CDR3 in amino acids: CASSSDRGDQPQHF. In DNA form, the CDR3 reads TGTGCCAGCAGCTCCGACAGGGGGGATCAGCCCCAGCATTTT.